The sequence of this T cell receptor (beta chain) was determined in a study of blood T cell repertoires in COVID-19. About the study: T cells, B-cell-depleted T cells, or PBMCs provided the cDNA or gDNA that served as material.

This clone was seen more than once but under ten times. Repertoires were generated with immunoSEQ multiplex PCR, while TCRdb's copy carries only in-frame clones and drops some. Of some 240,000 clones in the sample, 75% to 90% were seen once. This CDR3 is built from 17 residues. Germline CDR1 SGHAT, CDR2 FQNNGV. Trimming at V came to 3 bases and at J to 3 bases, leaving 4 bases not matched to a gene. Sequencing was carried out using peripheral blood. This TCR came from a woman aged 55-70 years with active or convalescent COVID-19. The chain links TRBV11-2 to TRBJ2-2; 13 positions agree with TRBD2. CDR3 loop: CASSFRLAGGHTGELFF. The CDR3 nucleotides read TGTGCCAGCAGCTTCCGACTAGCGGGGGGTCACACCGGGGAGCTGTTTTTT.